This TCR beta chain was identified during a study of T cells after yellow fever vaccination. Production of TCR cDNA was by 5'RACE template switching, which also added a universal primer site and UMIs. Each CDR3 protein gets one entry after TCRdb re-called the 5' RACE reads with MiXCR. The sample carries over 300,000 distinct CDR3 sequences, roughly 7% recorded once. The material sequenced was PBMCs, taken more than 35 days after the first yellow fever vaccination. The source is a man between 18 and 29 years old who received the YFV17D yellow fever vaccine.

The CDR3 here is CASSQVYSAGLIYEQYF. CDR3 coding DNA: TGCGCCAGCAGCCAAGTTTATTCGGCAGGCTTAATCTACGAGCAGTACTTC. The chain employs TRBV4-3 and TRBJ2-7; D gene unclear. Per the germline V gene, CDR1 is LGHNA and CDR2 is YSLEER. V shed 1 base and J shed 3 bases, with 19 bases lying between them. The CDR3 sequence is 17 residues long.